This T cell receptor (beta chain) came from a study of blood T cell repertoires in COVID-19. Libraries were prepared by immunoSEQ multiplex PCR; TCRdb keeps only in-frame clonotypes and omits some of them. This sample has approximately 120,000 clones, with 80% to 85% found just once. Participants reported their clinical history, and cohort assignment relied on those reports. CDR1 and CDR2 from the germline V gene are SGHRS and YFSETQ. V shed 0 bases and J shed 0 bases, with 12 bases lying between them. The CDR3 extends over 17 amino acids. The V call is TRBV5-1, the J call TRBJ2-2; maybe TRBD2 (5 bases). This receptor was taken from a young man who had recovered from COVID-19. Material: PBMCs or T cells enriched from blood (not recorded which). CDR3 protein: CASSLAVGITNTGELFF. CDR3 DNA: TGCGCCAGCAGCTTGGCGGTCGGGATCACGAACACCGGGGAGCTGTTTTTT.